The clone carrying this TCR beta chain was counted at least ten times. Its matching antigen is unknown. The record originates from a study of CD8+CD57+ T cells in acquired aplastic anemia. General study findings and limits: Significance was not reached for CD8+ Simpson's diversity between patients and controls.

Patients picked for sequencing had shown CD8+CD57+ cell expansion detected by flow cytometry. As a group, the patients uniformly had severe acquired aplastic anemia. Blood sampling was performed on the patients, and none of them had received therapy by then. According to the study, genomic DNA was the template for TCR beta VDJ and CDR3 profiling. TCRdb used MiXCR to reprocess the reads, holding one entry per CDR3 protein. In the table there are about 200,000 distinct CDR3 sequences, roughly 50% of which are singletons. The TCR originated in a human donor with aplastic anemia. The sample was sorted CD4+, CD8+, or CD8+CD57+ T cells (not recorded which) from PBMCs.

For the CDR3, the DNA is TGTGCCAGCAGCCGCTCAGAGGGGTCTGAAGCTTTCTTT. It encodes CASSRSEGSEAFF. This chain uses TRBV7-3 with TRBJ1-1, with D possibly matching TRBD1 (5 bases). Germline loops: CDR1 SGHTA, CDR2 FQGTGA. The CDR3 consists of 13 residues. The V gene lost 5 bases and the J gene lost 6 bases, with 13 bases spanning the gap.